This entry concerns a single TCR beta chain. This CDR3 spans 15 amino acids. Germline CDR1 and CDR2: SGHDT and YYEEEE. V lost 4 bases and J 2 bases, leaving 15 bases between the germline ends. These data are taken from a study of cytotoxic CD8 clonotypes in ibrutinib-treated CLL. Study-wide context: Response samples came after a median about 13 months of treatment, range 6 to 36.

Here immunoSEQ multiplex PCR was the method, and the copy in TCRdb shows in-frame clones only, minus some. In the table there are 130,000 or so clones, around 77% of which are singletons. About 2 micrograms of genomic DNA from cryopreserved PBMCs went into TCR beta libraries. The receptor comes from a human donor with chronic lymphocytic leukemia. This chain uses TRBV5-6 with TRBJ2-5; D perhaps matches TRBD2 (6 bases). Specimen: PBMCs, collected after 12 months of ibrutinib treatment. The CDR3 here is CASSPGGGMQETQYF. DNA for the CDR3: TGTGCCAGCAGCCCCGGTGGCGGGATGCAAGAGACCCAGTACTTC.